A single sample gave rise to the 20 T cell receptor beta chains below, sequenced in a study of cytomegalovirus exposure and HLA in healthy donors. This PCR relied on a set of 60 Vbeta primers and 13 Jbeta primers. TCRdb's table, derived via immunoSEQ multiplex PCR, lists solely in-frame clones and lacks some. The table includes roughly 120,000 clones, 73% detected once. The sample comprised PBMCs. These receptors were obtained from a man aged 35-49 years in good health and CMV-seronegative.

The chain recombines TRBV6-6 with TRBJ1-1, with 7 bases lining up with TRBD1. Trimming took 1 base from V and 7 from J; bases not matched to a gene: 9. There are 15 residues in the CDR3. Germline CDR1 and CDR2: MNHNY and SVGAGI (reference sequence). The CDR3 region has the DNA TGTGCCAGCAGTTACTTCCCGGGACAGAGAAATGAAGCTTTCTTT. Protein product: CASSYFPGQRNEAFF.

The chain links TRBV4-1 to TRBJ1-3; 8 bases match TRBD1. This CDR3 has 16 amino acids. J lost 4 bases, V lost 4 bases, and 9 bases had no gene match. Germline assignment: CDR1 MGHRA and CDR2 YSYEKL. DNA for the CDR3: TGCGCCAGCAGCCTCCGACAGGGGTATGCGGGAAACACCATATATTTT. Its protein is CASSLRQGYAGNTIYF.

The genes are TRBV14 and TRBJ2-7; D is undetermined. Trimming pared 1 base from V and 3 bases from J, leaving 16 bases between. The length of the CDR3 is 16 residues. CDR1 and CDR2 from the germline V gene are SGHDN and FVKESK. Here the CDR3 DNA reads TGTGCCAGCAGCCAAGGACACCCCACTCTTTACTACGAGCAGTACTTC. Translated: CASSQGHPTLYYEQYF.

The table lists this clone with a few counts. This rearrangement joins TRBV6-4 to TRBJ2-2; TRBD2 aligns across 7 bases. Per the germline V gene, CDR1 is MRHNA and CDR2 is SNTAGT. CDR3 length equals 16 residues. V shed 0 bases and J 1 base; nucleotides not matched to a gene: 2. CDR3 amino acids: CASSDSSGENTGELFF. In nucleotides, the CDR3 is TGTGCCAGCAGTGACTCGAGCGGGGAGAACACCGGGGAGCTGTTTTTT.

This clone was observed a few times. The gene calls are TRBV7-2 and TRBJ1-2; 7 nucleotides agree with TRBD1. With V trimmed by 5 bases and J by 8 bases, 11 bases remained unmatched. The CDR3 totals 14 residues. Germline V gene lookup returns CDR1 SGHTA and CDR2 FQGNSA. The CDR3, as DNA: TGTGCCAGCAGCCAACTCCAGGGGGGAGAGGGCTACACCTTC. Its translation: CASSQLQGGEGYTF. The full variable domain, in which reference TRBV7-2 and TRBJ1-2 provide the parts outside the CDR3, is GAGVSQSPSNKVTEKGKDVELRCDPISGHTALYWYRQSLGQGLEFLIYFQGNSAPDKSGLPSDRFSAERTGGSVSTLTIQRTQQEDSAVYLCASSQLQGGEGYTFGSGTRLTVV.

Here the CDR3 reads CASSFVSGSYYNSPLHF. The CDR3 DNA sequence: TGTGCCAGCAGCTTTGTCTCCGGGTCCTACTATAATTCACCCCTCCACTTT. The rearrangement links TRBV5-6 to TRBJ1-6; D is undetermined. V was cut by 2 bases and J by 3 bases, with 15 bases left in between. Germline lookup yields CDR1 SGHDT and CDR2 YYEEEE. This CDR3 is 17 amino acids long.

Only a few counts were recorded for this clone. The gene calls are TRBV5-1 and TRBJ2-6; D is perhaps TRBD2 (6 bases). V lost 1 base, J lost 0 bases, and 17 bases lay in between. The CDR3 consists of 19 residues. Germline values: CDR1 SGHRS, CDR2 YFSETQ. The CDR3 DNA reads TGCGCCAGCAGCTTGACATCCCCTATCGGGAGCTCTGGGGCCAACGTCCTGACTTTC. Translation gives CASSLTSPIGSSGANVLTF.

This rearrangement joins TRBV4-2 to TRBJ2-1; weak D call: TRBD2 (5 bases). This CDR3 has 15 amino acids. Germline CDR1 is LGHNA and CDR2 is YNFKEQ. V shed 1 base and J shed 4 bases, with 11 bases lying between them. DNA of the CDR3: TGTGCCAGCAGCCAAGCTAGAGGGCTATACAATGAGCAGTTCTTC. Its translation: CASSQARGLYNEQFF.

In this sample, this clone turned up a few times. The chain combines TRBV18 with TRBJ2-2; 7 bases align to TRBD1. The germline V gene encodes CDR1 KGHSH and CDR2 LQKENI. CDR3 length: 14 amino acids. V lost 4 bases and J lost 5; bases outside the gene matches: 4. This chain's CDR3 is CASSLPGGTGELFF. CDR3 nucleotides: TGTGCCAGCTCACTTCCAGGGGGAACCGGGGAGCTGTTTTTT. Full variable domain (outside the CDR3, taken from reference TRBV18 and TRBJ2-2): NAGVMQNPRHLVRRRGQEARLRCSPMKGHSHVYWYRQLPEEGLKFMVYLQKENIIDESGMPKERFSAEFPKEGPSILRIQQVVRGDSAAYFCASSLPGGTGELFFGEGSRLTVL.

This chain connects TRBV6-6 to TRBJ2-7, with D possibly being TRBD2 (6 bases). V was cut by 5 bases and J by 6 bases, with 20 bases left in between. Germline CDR1 reads MNHNY; CDR2 reads SVGAGI (reference sequence). The CDR3 sequence is 15 residues long. The DNA for the CDR3 is TGTGCCAGCAGTGCAGGACCGGGAGAGGTCTCCGAGCAGTACTTC. Amino acid sequence: CASSAGPGEVSEQYF.

This clone is a singleton in its sample. This chain uses TRBV5-1 with TRBJ1-3; D perhaps matches TRBD1 (6 bases). V shed 4 bases and J shed 1 base, with 9 bases lying between them. CDR1 is SGHRS and CDR2 is YFSETQ in the germline V gene. The CDR3 runs to 14 residues. DNA for the CDR3: TGCGCCAGCAGCCCTCAGGGGTCTGGAAACACCATATATTTT. Amino acid sequence: CASSPQGSGNTIYF. Using reference TRBV5-1 and TRBJ1-3 for the parts outside the CDR3, the full variable domain is KAGVTQTPRYLIKTRGQQVTLSCSPISGHRSVSWYQQTPGQGLQFLFEYFSETQRNKGNFPGRFSGRQFSNSRSEMNVSTLELGDSALYLCASSPQGSGNTIYFGEGSWLTVV.

The chain links TRBV6-6 to TRBJ1-1; 11 bases agree with TRBD1. CDR3 length: 15 amino acids. Germline V gene sequence: CDR1 MNHNY, CDR2 SVGAGI (reference sequence). V shed 6 bases and J 6 bases; nucleotides not matched to a gene: 9. CDR3 sequence reads: CASRGRTGGASEAFF. The CDR3 DNA follows: TGTGCCAGCAGAGGTAGGACAGGGGGCGCCTCTGAAGCTTTCTTT.

The gene calls are TRBV19 and TRBJ1-2; D gene ambiguous. V was pared by 7 bases and J by 3 bases, with 15 bases between. This CDR3 has 14 amino acids. Germline values: CDR1 LNHDA, CDR2 SQIVND (reference sequence). The DNA for the CDR3 is TGTGCCAGTACCCTGGGAGGGTCGTACTATGGCTACACCTTC. Amino acid sequence: CASTLGGSYYGYTF.

The chain employs TRBV7-9 and TRBJ1-3; TRBD1 matches 8 bases. Germline V CDR1 and CDR2: SEHNR, FQNEAQ (reference sequence). This CDR3 comprises 18 residues. Trimming took 5 bases from V and 4 from J; bases not matched to a gene: 16. The CDR3 is CASSLAKKQGEKGNTIYF. The CDR3 bases are TGTGCCAGCAGCCTGGCAAAAAAACAGGGGGAGAAGGGAAACACCATATATTTT.

J is TRBJ2-7 and V is TRBV30; D remains ambiguous. CDR3 length: 13 amino acids. Germline V lookup: CDR1 GTSNPN, CDR2 SVGIG (reference sequence). The V gene lost 5 bases and the J gene lost 2 bases, with 13 bases spanning the gap. CDR3 loop: CAWEGGGPYEQYF. The CDR3 DNA reads as TGTGCCTGGGAAGGTGGCGGTCCCTACGAGCAGTACTTC. Together with reference TRBV30 and TRBJ2-7, the CDR3 gives the full variable domain: SQTIHQWPATLVQPVGSPLSLECTVEGTSNPNLYWYRQAAGRGLQLLFYSVGIGQISSEVPQNLSASRPQDRQFILSSKKLLLSDSGFYLCAWEGGGPYEQYFGPGTRLTVT.

This clone turned up a few times. The chain is built from TRBV20-1 and TRBJ1-2; perhaps TRBD1 as D (6 bases). Germline V CDR1 and CDR2: DFQATT, SNEGSKA (reference sequence). Trimming pared 6 bases from V and 4 bases from J, leaving 6 bases between. The CDR3 has 10 amino acids. The CDR3 loop reads CSAGAYGYTF. The CDR3 nucleotides are TGCAGTGCGGGGGCCTATGGCTACACCTTC.

The genes are TRBV6-5 and TRBJ1-6, with 9 bases aligning to TRBD1. CDR1 is MNHEY and CDR2 is SVGAGI in the germline V gene. The J segment lost 5 bases and the V segment lost 7 bases, leaving 6 bases of the junction unmatched. The CDR3 covers 15 residues. The CDR3 DNA reads TGTGCCAGCACCCGGGACAGGGCGAATAATTCACCCCTCCACTTT. Translated, it gives CASTRDRANNSPLHF.

The V and J genes are TRBV9 and TRBJ1-2; D gene unclear. Trimming took off 0 bases at V and 8 bases at J, with 14 bases between the two ends. Germline CDR1 reads SGDLS; CDR2 reads YYNGEE. The CDR3 length is 14 residues. CDR3: CASSVDPLRGGYTF. The CDR3 DNA reads TGTGCCAGCAGCGTAGATCCTCTTCGAGGGGGCTACACCTTC.

The CDR3, as DNA: TGCGCCAGCGCGCGGTTAGGTGACTATGGCTACACCTTC. Protein sequence: CASARLGDYGYTF. This chain joins TRBV5-1 and TRBJ1-2; D uncertain. V was trimmed by 7 bases and J by 3 bases, leaving 13 bases between them. This CDR3 has 13 residues. Looked up from germline, CDR1 is SGHRS and CDR2 is YFSETQ.

The chain recombines TRBV6-5 with TRBJ1-3; TRBD1 matches at 10 bases. Germline CDR1 and CDR2: MNHEY and SVGAGI. The CDR3 covers 15 residues. Trimming at V came to 5 bases and at J to 4 bases, leaving 5 bases not matched to a gene. CDR3 in amino acids: CASSLGTGDGNTIYF. DNA for the CDR3: TGTGCCAGCAGTCTCGGGACAGGGGACGGAAACACCATATATTTT.